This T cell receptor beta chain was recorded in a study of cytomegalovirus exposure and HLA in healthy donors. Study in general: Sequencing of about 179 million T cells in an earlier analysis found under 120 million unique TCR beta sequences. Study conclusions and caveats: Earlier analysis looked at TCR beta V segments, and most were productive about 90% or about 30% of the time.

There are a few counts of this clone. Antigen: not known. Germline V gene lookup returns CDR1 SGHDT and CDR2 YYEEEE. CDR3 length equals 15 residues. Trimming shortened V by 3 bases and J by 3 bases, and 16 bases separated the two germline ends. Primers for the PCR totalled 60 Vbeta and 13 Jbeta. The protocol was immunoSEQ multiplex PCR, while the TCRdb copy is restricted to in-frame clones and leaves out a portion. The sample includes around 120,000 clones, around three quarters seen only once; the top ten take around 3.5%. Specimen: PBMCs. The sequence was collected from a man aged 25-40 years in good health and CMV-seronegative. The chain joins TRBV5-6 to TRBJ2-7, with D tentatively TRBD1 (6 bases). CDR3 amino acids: CASSWDTGSLYEQYF. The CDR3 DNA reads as TGTGCCAGCAGCTGGGACACTGGTAGTCTCTACGAGCAGTACTTC.